This TCR beta chain was identified during a study of blood T cell repertoires in COVID-19. TCRdb's table, derived via immunoSEQ multiplex PCR, lists solely in-frame clones and lacks some. The sample shows 400,000 or so clones, 70% to 90% of them seen only once. The trim removed 4 bases at V and 4 bases at J, leaving 8 bases unmatched. Germline values: CDR1 SGHRS, CDR2 YFSETQ. The CDR3 sequence is 17 residues long. During active infection, Seattle patients enrolled and were then monitored through disease. Material: peripheral blood. The chain uses TRBV5-1 and TRBJ2-3; 14 bases fit TRBD2. The TCR sequence derives from a woman aged 40 to 49 with COVID-19, enrolled during active disease. The CDR3 is CASSLALGLAGADTQYF. The CDR3 bases are TGCGCCAGCAGCCTGGCGTTGGGACTAGCGGGAGCAGATACGCAGTATTTT.